The entry that follows covers one T cell receptor (beta chain) sequence. The antigen remains undetermined. The V and J ends lost 5 bases and 4 bases respectively, with 9 bases between them. The CDR3 totals 13 residues. Looked up from germline, CDR1 is MNHEY and CDR2 is SMNVEV (reference sequence). The table came from immunoSEQ multiplex PCR; TCRdb's copy has only in-frame clones and leaves some out. The data show tens of thousands of clones, nearly 96% seen once. The data originate from a study of cytomegalovirus exposure and HLA in healthy donors. Study conclusions and caveats: Reportedly, cytomegalovirus status was diagnosed with high sensitivity and specificity.

Sequencing was carried out using PBMCs. The sequence came from a young woman in good health and CMV-seropositive. The chain combines TRBV27 with TRBJ2-1; weak D call: TRBD1 (5 bases). The chain's CDR3 is CASSVQGYNEQFF. CDR3 in DNA: TGTGCCAGCAGTGTTCAGGGATACAATGAGCAGTTCTTC.